This entry describes one TCR beta chain. In the authors' methods: The authors estimated nucleated cell counts from reference gene primer amplification. Measured with immunoSEQ multiplex PCR; TCRdb has only the in-frame clones, and not every one. V, J and clone size were drawn from that table, and D and trimming were deduced from the DNA. This sample has fewer than 400,000 clones, with 80% to 90% found just once. The data belong to a study of blood T cell repertoires in COVID-19. As for the study in general: COVID-19 samples, acute and convalescent, were from the United States, Italy and Spain. The cDNA or gDNA used as material had been derived from T cells, B-cell-depleted T cells, or PBMCs.

The CDR3 covers 14 residues. V was pared by 3 bases and J by 0 bases, with 8 bases between. Per the germline V gene, CDR1 is KGHSH and CDR2 is LQKENI. Sequenced input: peripheral blood. The chain uses TRBV18 and TRBJ2-5; maybe TRBD1 (6 bases). The receptor was derived from a man aged 25-45 years with active or convalescent COVID-19. This chain's CDR3 is CASSPDRNQETQYF. The CDR3, as DNA: TGTGCCAGCTCACCGGACAGAAACCAAGAGACCCAGTACTTC.